Listed below are T cell receptor beta chains from one sample, sequenced in a study of blood T cells in healthy people across ages. TCRdb recomputed calls from the 5' RACE reads with MiXCR, one row per CDR3 protein. The sample holds about 580,000 distinct CDR3 sequences, 45% to 55% seen once. The sample comprised blood. The source of these receptors is a man older than 75 in good health. Each CDR3 is given with its conserved first and last residue. A D gene is named only where the DNA matches it firmly. Where a row states a size, it is once, few, many or the class of an expanded clone; other rows omit it.

CASRGTGEETQYF	TGTGCCAGCAGGGGGACAGGCGAAGAGACCCAGTACTTC	TRBV6-6	13	TRBJ2-5	many	TRBD1
CASSPRTGGYEKLFF	TGTGCCAGCAGTCCGAGGACGGGAGGGTATGAAAAACTGTTTTTT	TRBV27	15	TRBJ1-4	.	.
CASSQSTSVSSYEQYF	TGCGCCAGCAGCCAAAGCACTAGCGTGAGCTCCTACGAGCAGTACTTC	TRBV4-3	16	TRBJ2-7	.	TRBD2
CASSQRAGGPDERWYF	TGTGCCAGCAGCCAAAGAGCGGGGGGGCCTGATGAACGCTGGTACTTC	TRBV14	16	TRBJ2-5	.	TRBD2
CASSRGLAGDPNEQFF	TGCGCCAGCAGCCGAGGACTAGCGGGGGACCCCAATGAGCAGTTCTTC	TRBV4-3	16	TRBJ2-1	once	TRBD2
CASTLDRVNEQFF	TGTGCCAGCACCTTGGACAGGGTGAATGAGCAGTTCTTC	TRBV7-9	13	TRBJ2-1	many	TRBD1
CASRKGGPTSSYEQFF	TGTGCCAGCAGGAAAGGGGGCCCTACCTCCTCCTACGAGCAGTTCTTC	TRBV6-1	16	TRBJ2-1	.	TRBD1
CASSNRDSFNGQYF	TGTGCCAGCAGCAACCGGGACTCCTTTAACGGGCAGTACTTC	TRBV3-1	14	TRBJ2-5	.	.
CASSKPETGTDTQYF	TGTGCCAGCAGCAAGCCAGAGACGGGCACAGATACGCAGTATTTT	TRBV21-1	15	TRBJ2-3	few	.
CASSPNPDYGYTF	TGTGCCAGCAGTCCCAACCCGGACTATGGCTACACCTTC	TRBV12-3/TRBV12-4	13	TRBJ1-2	.	.
CASSRGLRAFF	TGTGCCAGCAGTAGGGGGTTAAGAGCTTTCTTT	TRBV25-1	11	TRBJ1-1	few	.
CASSPVGIGQETQYF	TGTGCCAGCAGCCCCGTGGGTATTGGACAGGAGACCCAGTACTTC	TRBV11-2	15	TRBJ2-5	.	.
CASSRDWGNEQFF	TGTGCCAGCAGCCGGGATTGGGGGAATGAGCAGTTCTTC	TRBV12-3/TRBV12-4	13	TRBJ2-1	.	.
CASIKEIQGVGGYTF	TGTGCCAGCATAAAGGAAATTCAGGGTGTAGGTGGCTACACCTTC	TRBV28	15	TRBJ1-2	.	.
CASSFIAGGTAINIQYF	TGTGCCAGCAGCTTTATAGCGGGAGGGACAGCGATAAACATTCAGTACTTC	TRBV5-6	17	TRBJ2-4	.	TRBD2
CASSPLGETQFF	TGTGCCAGCAGCCCCCTGGGGGAGACCCAGTTCTTC	TRBV7-8	12	TRBJ2-1	.	.
CAGSLVGALGGRAYEQFF	TGCGCCGGCAGCCTTGTTGGCGCCCTCGGCGGGAGGGCTTATGAGCAGTTCTTC	TRBV5-1	18	TRBJ2-1	.	TRBD2
CASTPQTGAGEQYF	TGTGCCAGCACCCCACAAACAGGGGCGGGGGAGCAGTACTTC	TRBV12-3/TRBV12-4	14	TRBJ2-7	few	.
CSARDFRQGGEKLFF	TGCAGTGCTAGAGATTTCCGACAGGGTGGGGAAAAACTGTTTTTT	TRBV20-1	15	TRBJ1-4	few	TRBD1
CASGSERASYNEQFF	TGTGCTAGTGGGTCGGAGCGGGCTTCCTACAATGAGCAGTTCTTC	TRBV12-5	15	TRBJ2-1	.	.
CASKGDSYEQYF	TGTGCCAGCAAGGGGGACTCCTACGAGCAGTACTTC	TRBV6-2/TRBV6-3	12	TRBJ2-7	.	.
CASSSGTSVHTQYF	TGTGCCAGCAGCTCGGGGACTAGCGTACATACGCAGTATTTT	TRBV7-9	14	TRBJ2-3	.	TRBD2
CASSIPGIYEQYF	TGTGCCAGCAGTATCCCCGGGATCTACGAGCAGTACTTC	TRBV28	13	TRBJ2-7	.	.
CSAREASGGRSTDTQYF	TGCAGTGCTAGAGAGGCTAGCGGGGGGCGTAGCACAGATACGCAGTATTTT	TRBV20-1	17	TRBJ2-3	.	TRBD2
CSARDPSGTYNEQFF	TGCAGTGCTAGGGACCCCTCCGGCACCTACAATGAGCAGTTCTTC	TRBV20-1	15	TRBJ2-1	.	.
CTSSYLAGELFF	TGTACCAGCAGTTACCTAGCGGGGGAGCTGTTTTTT	TRBV6-5	12	TRBJ2-2	.	.
CASSRGHVSYNEQFF	TGTGCCAGCAGTCGCGGACACGTCTCCTACAATGAGCAGTTCTTC	TRBV6-2/TRBV6-3	15	TRBJ2-1	.	.
CASSPSGPVDEQFF	TGTGCCAGCTCCCCCAGCGGTCCTGTGGATGAGCAGTTCTTC	TRBV7-3	14	TRBJ2-1	once	.
CASSPTAYSNQPQHF	TGTGCCAGCAGTCCAACAGCCTATAGCAATCAGCCCCAGCATTTT	TRBV27	15	TRBJ1-5	.	.
CASSYSSGGMMGYQETQYF	TGTGCCAGCAGTTACTCGAGCGGCGGAATGATGGGGTACCAAGAGACCCAGTACTTC	TRBV6-5	19	TRBJ2-5	many	.
CSAGEGRTNYGYTF	TGCAGTGCTGGAGAGGGACGCACTAACTATGGCTACACCTTC	TRBV20-1	14	TRBJ1-2	.	.
CASNRVGSNEQFF	TGTGCCAGCAACAGGGTTGGTAGCAATGAGCAGTTCTTC	TRBV9	13	TRBJ2-1	few	.
CASSLQGYQPQHF	TGTGCCAGCAGTTTACAGGGTTATCAGCCCCAGCATTTT	TRBV6-2/TRBV6-3	13	TRBJ1-5	few	.
CAISDHGAQETQYF	TGTGCCATCAGTGACCACGGGGCCCAAGAGACCCAGTACTTC	TRBV10-3	14	TRBJ2-5	.	.
CSATLRTSGRNEQYF	TGCAGTGCTACCCTGAGGACTAGCGGGAGAAACGAGCAGTACTTC	TRBV20-1	15	TRBJ2-7	.	TRBD2
CSARDMAPVAGASYNEQFF	TGCAGTGCTAGAGATATGGCCCCGGTAGCGGGAGCCTCCTACAATGAGCAGTTCTTC	TRBV20-1	19	TRBJ2-1	.	TRBD2
CASSPGTSAGNEQFF	TGTGCCAGCAGCCCCGGGACTAGCGCAGGAAATGAGCAGTTCTTC	TRBV6-2/TRBV6-3	15	TRBJ2-1	.	TRBD2
CSALTGAPETQYF	TGCAGCGCTCTTACCGGGGCCCCTGAGACGCAGTATTTT	TRBV29-1	13	TRBJ2-3	.	.
CASSQDGASYNEQFF	TGCGCCAGCAGCCAAGACGGGGCCTCCTACAATGAGCAGTTCTTC	TRBV4-1	15	TRBJ2-1	.	.
CASSLGGPRSGANVLTF	TGTGCCAGCAGCTTAGGGGGACCCCGCTCTGGGGCCAACGTCCTGACTTTC	TRBV7-2	17	TRBJ2-6	.	.
CASNTGPANEQYF	TGTGCCAGCAATACGGGACCGGCCAATGAGCAGTACTTC	TRBV27	13	TRBJ2-7	.	.
CASSHAGGENEQFF	TGCGCCAGCAGCCACGCAGGGGGGGAAAATGAGCAGTTCTTC	TRBV4-3	14	TRBJ2-1	few	.
CSAARLGVSTDTQYF	TGCAGCGCGGCACGACTGGGGGTGAGCACAGATACGCAGTATTTT	TRBV29-1	15	TRBJ2-3	few	.
CASRGQGFGYGYTF	TGTGCCAGCAGGGGACAGGGGTTCGGCTATGGCTACACCTTC	TRBV12-3/TRBV12-4	14	TRBJ1-2	few	TRBD1
CASSFDQGPPSYEQYF	TGTGCCAGCAGCTTCGACCAGGGGCCTCCCTCCTACGAGCAGTACTTC	TRBV7-9	16	TRBJ2-7	.	.